This T cell receptor (beta chain) came from a study of blood T cell repertoires in COVID-19. As for the study in general: Samples taken during acute and convalescent COVID-19 were collected in the United States, Italy and Spain.

Produced via immunoSEQ multiplex PCR; TCRdb's table is partial and in-frame only. This table holds around 280,000 clones, around 90% found once. V was trimmed by 1 base and J by 4 bases, leaving 10 bases between them. This CDR3 spans 14 amino acids. CDR1 SGHVS and CDR2 FQNEAQ come from the germline V gene. Sequencing was performed on PBMCs or T cells enriched from blood (not recorded which). The TCR comes from a woman between 18 and 29 years old with acute COVID-19. V usage is TRBV7-8 and J usage is TRBJ1-1; the D is unclear. CDR3 amino acids: CASSLERGITEAFF. DNA for the CDR3: TGTGCCAGCAGCTTAGAACGAGGGATCACTGAAGCTTTCTTT.